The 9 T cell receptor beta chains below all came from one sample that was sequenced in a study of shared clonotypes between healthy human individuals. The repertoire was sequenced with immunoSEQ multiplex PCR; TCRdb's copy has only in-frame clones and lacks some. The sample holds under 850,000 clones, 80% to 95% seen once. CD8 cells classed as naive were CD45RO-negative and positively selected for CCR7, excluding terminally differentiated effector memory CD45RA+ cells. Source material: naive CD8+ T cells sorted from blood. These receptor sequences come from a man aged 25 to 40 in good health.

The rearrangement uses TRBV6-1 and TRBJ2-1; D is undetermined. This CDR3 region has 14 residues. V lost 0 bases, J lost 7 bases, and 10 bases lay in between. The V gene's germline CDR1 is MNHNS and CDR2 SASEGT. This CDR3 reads CASSEAVDRNEQFF. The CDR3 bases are TGTGCCAGCAGTGAAGCAGTAGACCGGAATGAGCAGTTCTTC.

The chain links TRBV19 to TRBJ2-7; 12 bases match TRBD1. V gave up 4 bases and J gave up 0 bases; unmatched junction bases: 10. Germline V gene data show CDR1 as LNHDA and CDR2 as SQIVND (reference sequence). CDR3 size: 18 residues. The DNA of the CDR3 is TGTGCCAGTAGTAGTCGGGACAGGGGGCTTGGTTACTCCTACGAGCAGTACTTC. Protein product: CASSSRDRGLGYSYEQYF.

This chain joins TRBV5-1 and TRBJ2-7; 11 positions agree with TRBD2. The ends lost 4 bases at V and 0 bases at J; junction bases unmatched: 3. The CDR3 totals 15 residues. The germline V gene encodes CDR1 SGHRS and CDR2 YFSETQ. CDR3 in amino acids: CASSPGLAASYEQYF. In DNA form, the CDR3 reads TGCGCCAGCAGCCCGGGACTAGCGGCCTCCTACGAGCAGTACTTC.

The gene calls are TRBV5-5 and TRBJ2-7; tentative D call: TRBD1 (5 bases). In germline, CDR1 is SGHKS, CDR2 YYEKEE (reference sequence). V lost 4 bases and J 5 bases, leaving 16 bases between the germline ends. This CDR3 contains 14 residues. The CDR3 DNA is TGTGCCAGCAGCCGAGGATTCAGGGTCGACGAGCAGTACTTC. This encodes CASSRGFRVDEQYF.

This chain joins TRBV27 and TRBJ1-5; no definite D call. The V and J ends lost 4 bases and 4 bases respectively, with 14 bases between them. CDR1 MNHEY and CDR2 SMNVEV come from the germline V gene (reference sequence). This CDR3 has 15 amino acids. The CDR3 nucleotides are TGTGCCAGCAGTTGGGAGTATAGGGCGAATCAGCCCCAGCATTTT. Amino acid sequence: CASSWEYRANQPQHF.

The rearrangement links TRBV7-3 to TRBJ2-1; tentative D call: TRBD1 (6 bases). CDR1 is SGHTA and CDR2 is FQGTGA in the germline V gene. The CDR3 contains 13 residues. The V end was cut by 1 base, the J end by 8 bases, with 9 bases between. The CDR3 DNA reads TGTGCCAGCAGCTTAATAGGGGGTGATGAGCAGTTCTTC. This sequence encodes CASSLIGGDEQFF.

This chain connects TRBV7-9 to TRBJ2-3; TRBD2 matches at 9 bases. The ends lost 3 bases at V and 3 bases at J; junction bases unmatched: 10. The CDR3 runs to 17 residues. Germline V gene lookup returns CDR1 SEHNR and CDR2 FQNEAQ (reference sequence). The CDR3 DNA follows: TGTGCCAGCAGCTTCGGGGACTCTAGCGGGAAGACAGATACGCAGTATTTT. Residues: CASSFGDSSGKTDTQYF.

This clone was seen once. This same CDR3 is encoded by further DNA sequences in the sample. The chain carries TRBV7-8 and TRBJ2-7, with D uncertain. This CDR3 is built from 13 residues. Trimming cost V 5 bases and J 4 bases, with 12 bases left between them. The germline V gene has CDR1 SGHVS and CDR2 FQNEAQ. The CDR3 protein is CASSLGPDYEQYF. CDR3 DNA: TGTGCCAGCAGCCTGGGCCCCGATTACGAGCAGTACTTC. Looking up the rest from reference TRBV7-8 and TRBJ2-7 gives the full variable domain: GAGVSQSPRYKVAKRGQDVALRCDPISGHVSLFWYQQALGQGPEFLTYFQNEAQLDKSGLPSDRFFAERPEGSVSTLKIQRTQQEDSAVYLCASSLGPDYEQYFGPGTRLTVT.

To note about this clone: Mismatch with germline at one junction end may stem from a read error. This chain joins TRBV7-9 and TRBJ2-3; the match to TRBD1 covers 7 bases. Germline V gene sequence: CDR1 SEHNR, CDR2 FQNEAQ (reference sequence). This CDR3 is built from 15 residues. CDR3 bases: TGTGCCAGCAGATTAGGGGGCTTTAGCACAGATACGCAGTATTTT. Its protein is CASRLGGFSTDTQYF.